A single sample is the source of the 5 T cell receptor beta chains below, sequenced in a study of T-cell memory formation after mild COVID-19. TCRdb re-called the 5' RACE reads through MiXCR, storing one row per CDR3 protein. The table includes hundreds of thousands of distinct CDR3 sequences, about a sixth detected once. Sequencing input: PBMCs or a T cell subset sorted from them (not recorded which). All receptors come from a young man who had mild COVID-19 (a few samples of this study predate the infection). Cell type and time point are not known.

This clonotype occurred many times. V gene TRBV29-1 combines with J gene TRBJ1-2; possible D gene TRBD1, 5 bases. Germline assignment: CDR1 SQVTM and CDR2 ANQGSEA. This CDR3 is built from 11 residues. The V and J ends lost 6 bases and 3 bases respectively, with 8 bases between them. CDR3 protein: CSVQVDYGYTF. In nucleotides, the CDR3 is TGCAGCGTACAGGTCGACTATGGCTACACCTTC.

This chain joins TRBV18 and TRBJ1-5; D is ambiguous. The CDR3 loop spans 15 amino acids. CDR1 is KGHSH and CDR2 is LQKENI in the germline V gene. Trimming took off 5 bases at V and 0 bases at J, with 11 bases between the two ends. The CDR3 DNA follows: TGTGCCAGCTCAGAGAGCCTACTTAGCAATCAGCCCCAGCATTTT. It codes for CASSESLLSNQPQHF.

This clonotype has only one observation. The chain carries TRBV6-5 and TRBJ2-3; 7 bases map to TRBD2. The germline V gene has CDR1 MNHEY and CDR2 SVGAGI. V shed 4 bases, J shed 5 bases, and the junction held 9 bases outside the gene matches. The CDR3 loop spans 15 amino acids. The CDR3 DNA sequence: TGTGCCAGCAGTTTCACGACTAGCTCGGTAGATACGCAGTATTTT. Its translation: CASSFTTSSVDTQYF.

This clonotype has more than one count but fewer than ten. The gene calls are TRBV5-6 and TRBJ1-5, with TRBD1 as a possible D gene (5 bases). Germline V gene data show CDR1 as SGHDT and CDR2 as YYEEEE. The CDR3 is 13 residues long. The ends were cut back, 3 bases at V and 8 bases at J, with 12 bases in the middle. The CDR3 bases are TGTGCCAGCAGCTGGGGCCCTGGGGAGCCCCAGCATTTT. Encoded protein: CASSWGPGEPQHF.

This sequence joins TRBV3-1 and TRBJ1-2; 8 bases align to TRBD1. V was clipped by 0 bases and J by 9 bases; unmatched bases: 6. The CDR3 has 14 residues. The germline V gene has CDR1 LGHDT and CDR2 YNNKEL (reference sequence). The CDR3 bases are TGTGCCAGCAGCCAAGATTTTGGACAGGGCAGCTACACCTTC. This sequence encodes CASSQDFGQGSYTF.